This record looks at one TCR beta chain sequence and its context. A few counts support this clonotype. Its antigen remains unidentified. Base qualities are not at hand, and no much larger clone is one base apart. There are 13 amino acids in the CDR3, from cysteine to phenylalanine inclusive. Only CDR3 DNA is held: 39 bases, read in frame from base 1. The junction carries 12 bases between V and J, which are trimmed by 4 bases and 5 bases respectively. The germline V gene yields SQVTM for CDR1 and ANQGSEA for CDR2. The sample is drawn from a study of naive and memory T cell subsets (dated by TCRdb to between 2016 and 2019). A note on the overall study: An open-source, UMI-based TCR alpha and beta sequencing pipeline was applied to sorted naive and memory peripheral blood T cell subsets. The functional CMV T cell responses agreed completely with IgG serology results. RNA was DNase-treated and reverse transcribed with TCR constant-region primers, mostly using SuperScript III.

Paper-wide results and their limitations: Gini index rose and Shannon and inverse Simpson diversity fell from naive through CM, EM and EMRA in both CD4 and CD8 cells. The repertoire findings for the naive and memory subsets could not be validated, as no ground truth was available. RNA-based TCR counts may be influenced by expression changes linked to T cell activation and differentiation. Single alpha or beta chain sequences, rather than paired alpha/beta receptors, were used to define clonotypes. A power law was followed by TCR abundance, with an exponent that differed between naive and memory subsets but was consistent across the three individuals. Once error correction was done, more than 95% of naive TCR sequences showed up just once, which made the naive abundance distributions much steeper than those of the memory subsets.

The receptor library was made with UMI-ligation and nested PCR. To cover both TRBC1 and TRBC2, the beta constant-region primer consisted of an equimolar mix of two oligonucleotides. The ligated cDNA went through four rounds of PCR with nested alpha and beta constant-region primers together with the SP2 primer. A single-stranded oligonucleotide bearing the SP2 primer plus a 12-nucleotide UMI was ligated onto the 3' end of the cDNA by T4 RNA ligase 1. Incubation of the ligation reaction lasted about 18-24 hours at 16 degrees C. To avoid over-amplification, PCR2 was usually performed as a SYBR Green qPCR and halted once a predetermined threshold was reached. Agencourt AMPure XP magnetic beads were used for all purifications after the first. Library amounts were measured by Qubit and library quality was assessed on a TapeStation, where the main peak was expected at around 650 bp. Pooled libraries were sequenced on an Illumina MiSeq with v2 2x251 paired-end kits, typically giving about 0.95-2.2 million reads per sample. Each sample library was pooled at approximately 3.6 nM, and about 5-7.5% PhiX was included to improve cluster recognition. In the paper's pipeline: Using tag matching that tolerated one base-pair mismatch, Decombinator assigned V and J genes to FASTQ reads that had been processed by Demultiplexor. Collapsinator used UMIs to correct both sequencing errors and frequency errors arising from PCR heterogeneity. TCRs were translated and CDR3s were extracted from the conserved cysteine to the FGXG phenylalanine by CDR3Translator, with non-productive sequences being flagged. Gini, Shannon entropy and inverse Simpson indices were computed after subsampling the repertoires to the same number of UMI-defined TCRs. Clonotype abundance distributions were fitted to a power law by maximum likelihood within the linear range. Similar UMI counts, unique TCR numbers and clonal distributions were obtained with the pipeline and with MIGEC on one naive CD8 sample. The repertoires were searched for some 7,300 CMV-associated CDR3 sequences that had been compiled from VDJdb and a published dataset. TCRdb reprocessed the public reads (quality trimming at Q25 with fastp, clone calling with MiXCR) and kept in-frame beta chains. Each entry is one CDR3 protein sequence, shown with its most common DNA and genes. The V and J calls come from TCRdb's annotation, not from the publication. The sample contains tens of thousands of distinct CDR3 sequences, 7% to 9% of them found a single time. The leading ten clones occupy 20% to 25% of the sample.

TCR alpha and beta chain libraries were amplified separately from the second PCR step onward. To determine each donor's CMV status, fresh PBMCs were stimulated overnight with CMV viral lysate, and IFNgamma production from CD4+ T cells was then assessed. Miltenyi beads were used first to positively select CD4 T cells, and CD8 T cells were then positively selected from the CD4-negative fraction. After staining for CD3, CD4, CD8, CD45RA, CD27 and a live/dead dye, cells were sorted on a BD Aria II into four subsets based on CD45RA and CD27. A few healthy volunteers provided blood, and the blood of each volunteer was split into CD4 and CD8 T cells and then into four differentiation subsets. Roughly 120 ml of peripheral blood was collected from each donor, and PBMC were isolated from the blood using Ficoll-Paque PLUS density-gradient centrifugation. The sorted cells were lysed in RLT buffer, after which RNA was extracted using a Qiagen RNeasy kit and kept at -80 degrees C.

Sequencing input: central memory CD8+ T cells from blood. The meaning of the sample's cell subset or site label: central memory, CD45RA- CD27+. The receptor was isolated from a human donor in good health. The rearrangement combines TRBV29-1 with TRBJ2-1; no confident D gene assignment can be made. DNA sequence: TGCAGCGTTGTATTCGGGCTCAACAATGAGCAGTTCTTC. This sequence encodes CSVVFGLNNEQFF.